Reported below is one TCR beta chain. This specimen belongs to a study of blood T cell repertoires in COVID-19. Participants, 18 to 89 years old, spanned approximately 25 US areas. Clinical history as reported by participants underpinned cohort assignment. Two consecutive negative NP/OP PCR tests, clearance, or resolved symptoms defined Cohort 3 recovery. TCRdb keeps only in-frame clones here, not all; method: immunoSEQ multiplex PCR. The data contain roughly 340,000 clones, around 87% of them singletons. The TCR comes from a young man who had recovered from COVID-19. The sample taken for sequencing was PBMCs or T cells enriched from blood (not recorded which).

The CDR3 DNA reads as TGTGCCAGTAGTTATTACCGGCCCCTAGGTGGGCAGCCCCAGCATTTT. Protein product: CASSYYRPLGGQPQHF. The chain links TRBV19 to TRBJ1-5; D not certain. Germline lookup yields CDR1 LNHDA and CDR2 SQIVND (reference sequence). Trimming cost V 5 bases and J 7 bases, with 21 bases left between them. This CDR3 is built from 16 residues.